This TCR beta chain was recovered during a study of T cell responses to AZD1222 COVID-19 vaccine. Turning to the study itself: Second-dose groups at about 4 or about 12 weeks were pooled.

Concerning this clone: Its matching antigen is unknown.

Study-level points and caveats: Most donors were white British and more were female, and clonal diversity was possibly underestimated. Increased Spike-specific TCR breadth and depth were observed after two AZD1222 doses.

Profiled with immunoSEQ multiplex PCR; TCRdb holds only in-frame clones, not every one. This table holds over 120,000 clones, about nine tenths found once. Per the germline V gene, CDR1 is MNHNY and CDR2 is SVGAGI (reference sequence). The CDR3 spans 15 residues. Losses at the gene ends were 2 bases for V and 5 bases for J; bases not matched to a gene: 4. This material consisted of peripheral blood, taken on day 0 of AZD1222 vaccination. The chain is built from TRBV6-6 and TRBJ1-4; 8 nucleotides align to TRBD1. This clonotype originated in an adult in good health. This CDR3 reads CASSYPQGANEKLFF. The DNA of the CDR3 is TGTGCCAGCAGTTACCCCCAGGGGGCCAATGAAAAACTGTTTTTT.